The 30 T cell receptor beta chains below all came from one sample that was sequenced in a study of T cell responses to AZD1222 COVID-19 vaccine. The assay was immunoSEQ multiplex PCR, and TCRdb's table has in-frame clones only and misses some. The sample has 250,000 or so clones; 90% to 95% are singletons. Sequences were derived from peripheral blood, sampled on day 0 of AZD1222 vaccination. Every receptor here comes from an adult in good health.

J is TRBJ1-1 and V is TRBV7-9, with 11 nucleotides matching TRBD1. V dropped 5 bases and J dropped 4; count of bases not matched to a gene: 6. Germline V gene data show CDR1 as SEHNR and CDR2 as FQNEAQ (reference sequence). The CDR3 has 15 residues. CDR3 protein: CASSQGTGGSTEAFF. CDR3 DNA sequence: TGTGCCAGCAGCCAAGGGACAGGGGGAAGCACTGAAGCTTTCTTT.

The chain uses TRBV6-1 and TRBJ2-5, with D unresolved. Germline CDR1 and CDR2: MNHNS and SASEGT. Between the trimmed V and J ends, which lost 2 bases and 9 bases, there was a span of 13 bases. This CDR3 comprises 13 residues. This CDR3 reads CASSEWIWVSQYF. CDR3 nucleotides: TGTGCCAGCAGTGAATGGATATGGGTGTCCCAGTACTTC.

This chain connects TRBV4-2 to TRBJ2-1; D not certain. The V gene lost 4 bases and the J gene lost 4 bases, with 17 bases spanning the gap. Germline CDR1 reads LGHNA; CDR2 reads YNFKEQ. This CDR3 spans 16 amino acids. CDR3 region: CASSLTGPTTYNEQFF. CDR3 DNA: TGTGCCAGCAGCCTCACTGGGCCTACCACTTACAATGAGCAGTTCTTC.

V gene TRBV7-9 combines with J gene TRBJ2-2; D unclear. This CDR3 is 15 amino acids long. Germline CDR1 SEHNR, CDR2 FQNEAQ (reference sequence). Trimming took 4 bases from V and 1 from J, leaving 10 bases between them. DNA of the CDR3: TGTGCCAGCAGCTCCGTAGCAGGGAACACCGGGGAGCTGTTTTTT. Translated, it gives CASSSVAGNTGELFF.

The CDR3 bases are TGTGCCAGCAGCTTAGCTAGGGCAGATACGCAGTATTTT. Translation: CASSLARADTQYF. The chain joins TRBV11-1 to TRBJ2-3, with D uncertain. The V gene's germline CDR1 is SGHAT and CDR2 FQDESV (reference sequence). There are 13 residues in the CDR3. V was trimmed by 0 bases and J by 4 bases, leaving 5 bases between them.

The chain joins TRBV3-1 (or the pseudogene TRBV3-2) to TRBJ2-1; 10 bases map to TRBD2. With V trimmed by 5 bases and J by 7 bases, 11 bases remained unmatched. CDR1 LGHDT and CDR2 YNNKEL come from the germline V gene (reference sequence). The CDR3 has 16 residues. CDR3 sequence (DNA): TGTGCCAGCAGCGAGGGACTAGCGAGTCTGGGGAATGAGCAGTTCTTC. Its protein product is CASSEGLASLGNEQFF.

The rearrangement links TRBV28 to TRBJ1-6; unclear D gene. The ends were cut back, 8 bases at V and 14 bases at J, with 10 bases in the middle. The germline V gene encodes CDR1 MDHEN and CDR2 SYDVKM. This CDR3 region has 10 residues. Here the CDR3 reads CASGLLTLHF. CDR3 nucleotides: TGTGCCAGCGGACTCTTAACCCTCCACTTT. The whole variable domain, remainder taken from reference TRBV28 and TRBJ1-6, is DVKVTQSSRYLVKRTGEKVFLECVQDMDHENMFWYRQDPGLGLRLIYFSYDVKMKEKGDIPEGYSVSREKKERFSLILESASTNQTSMYLCASGLLTLHFGNGTRLTVT.

The table lists this clone with a count of one. Other DNA sequences within the sample encode an identical CDR3. The chain employs TRBV2 and TRBJ1-2; D perhaps matches TRBD1 (6 bases). CDR3 length: 12 amino acids. Trimming shortened V by 5 bases and J by 2 bases, and 6 bases separated the two germline ends. The V gene's germline CDR1 is SNHLY and CDR2 FYNNEI. Here the CDR3 DNA reads TGTGCCAGCAGTACAGGGAACTATGGCTACACCTTC. It codes for CASSTGNYGYTF.

The chain employs TRBV24-1 and TRBJ2-2; 13 bases align to TRBD2. Germline assignment: CDR1 KGHDR and CDR2 SFDVKD. This CDR3 is built from 15 residues. V lost 3 bases, J lost 10 bases, and 4 bases stayed unmatched. Here the CDR3 reads CATSDRGLAGAELFF. In DNA, the CDR3 is TGTGCCACCAGTGATAGAGGACTAGCGGGAGCGGAGCTGTTTTTT.

J is TRBJ2-5 and V is TRBV7-3; unclear D gene. Trimming left V 5 bases short and J 5 bases short, with 12 bases between. Per germline, CDR1 SGHTA and CDR2 FQGTGA. The CDR3 is made up of 13 amino acids. The CDR3 nucleotides are TGTGCCAGCAGCCCCGGGTCCACGGAGACCCAGTACTTC. Its translation: CASSPGSTETQYF.

The rearrangement uses TRBV7-9 and TRBJ2-3; possible D gene TRBD2, 7 bases. The V gene lost 5 bases and the J gene lost 6 bases, with 12 bases spanning the gap. The CDR3 has 13 amino acids. CDR1 and CDR2 from the germline V gene are SEHNR and FQNEAQ (reference sequence). The CDR3 loop is CASSHPGGDTQYF. The CDR3 DNA reads as TGTGCCAGCAGCCACCCGGGGGGCGATACGCAGTATTTT.

The chain uses TRBV10-3 and TRBJ2-5; no clear D gene. The CDR3 has 14 residues. CDR1 is ENHRY and CDR2 is SYGVKD in the germline V gene. V was shortened by 5 bases and J by 2 bases, with 12 bases between the two germline ends. The chain's CDR3 is CAISSTEAQETQYF. The CDR3 DNA follows: TGTGCCATCAGTAGTACAGAGGCGCAAGAGACCCAGTACTTC.

This rearrangement joins TRBV28 to TRBJ2-7; 8 bases are shared with TRBD2. Looked up from germline, CDR1 is MDHEN and CDR2 is SYDVKM. V shed 8 bases, J shed 0 bases, and the junction held 3 bases outside the gene matches. This CDR3 is built from 13 residues. The CDR3 DNA follows: TGTGCCAGCGTTAGCGGGGCCTCCTACGAGCAGTACTTC. Translated, it gives CASVSGASYEQYF.

This clone has just one count. The chain uses TRBV25-1 and TRBJ1-6; TRBD1 matches at 7 bases. CDR3 length: 16 amino acids. Trimming cost V 1 base and J 9 bases; bases outside gene matches: 9. CDR1 MGHDK and CDR2 SYGVNS come from the germline V gene. The CDR3: CASSESRTGGLSPLHF. CDR3 bases: TGTGCCAGCAGTGAATCTCGGACAGGAGGTCTTTCACCCCTCCACTTT.

The J gene is TRBJ1-6, the V gene TRBV4-1, with 7 nucleotides matching TRBD1. Germline V gives CDR1 MGHRA, CDR2 YSYEKL. The CDR3 covers 15 residues. With V trimmed by 1 base and J by 4 bases, 1 base remained unmatched. CDR3 bases: TGCGCCAGCAGCCAAGCACAGGGGTATAATTCACCCCTCCACTTT. Protein sequence: CASSQAQGYNSPLHF.

The genes are TRBV19 and TRBJ1-3, with TRBD1 as a possible D gene (5 bases). V lost 6 bases and J 4 bases, leaving 13 bases between the germline ends. CDR1 is LNHDA and CDR2 is SQIVND in the germline V gene (reference sequence). There are 14 residues in the CDR3. The CDR3 DNA reads as TGTGCCAGTAGCCCCGGGACTCGCGGAAACACCATATATTTT. Translated: CASSPGTRGNTIYF.

Turning to this clone: At the DNA level, this CDR3 is encoded by other sequences in the same sample as well. The rearrangement joins TRBV29-1 to TRBJ2-7; the match to TRBD2 covers 7 bases. Germline V gene lookup returns CDR1 SQVTM and CDR2 ANQGSEA. This CDR3 contains 11 residues. V was pared by 7 bases and J by 1 base, with 1 base of the junction left unmatched. CDR3 region: CSARGSYEQYF. The CDR3 DNA reads as TGCAGCGCGCGGGGGTCCTACGAGCAGTACTTC.

The chain has TRBV5-1 and TRBJ2-7; D perhaps matches TRBD2 (5 bases). Per germline, CDR1 SGHRS and CDR2 YFSETQ. V was pared by 6 bases and J by 1 base, with 14 bases between. CDR3 length: 14 residues. The CDR3 DNA reads as TGCGCCAGCACGGCGACTCCGGGGTCCTACGAGCAGTACTTC. Encoded protein: CASTATPGSYEQYF.

The J gene is TRBJ2-7, the V gene TRBV3-1 (or the pseudogene TRBV3-2); D uncertain. V lost 1 base and J lost 3, with 4 bases in between. Per germline, CDR1 LGHDT and CDR2 YNNKEL (reference sequence). This CDR3 has 12 residues. The CDR3 DNA reads TGTGCCAGCAGCCAAGGAGGCTACGAGCAGTACTTC. As protein: CASSQGGYEQYF.

The chain recombines TRBV2 with TRBJ1-1; weak D call: TRBD1 (6 bases). V lost 3 bases, J lost 3 bases, and 14 bases lay in between. Germline V gene data show CDR1 as SNHLY and CDR2 as FYNNEI. CDR3 length: 15 residues. The CDR3 sequence: CASSDDRQSHTEAFF. The CDR3, as DNA: TGTGCCAGCAGTGATGACAGGCAATCGCACACTGAAGCTTTCTTT.

The genes are TRBV3-1 (or the pseudogene TRBV3-2) and TRBJ2-7; TRBD2 is a possible D gene (6 bases). CDR3 length: 14 amino acids. Germline V gene sequence: CDR1 LGHDT, CDR2 YNNKEL (reference sequence). Trimming cost V 1 base and J 6 bases, with 13 bases left between them. CDR3 sequence: CASSQVSGVSEQYF. DNA of the CDR3: TGTGCCAGCAGCCAAGTCTCGGGGGTCTCCGAGCAGTACTTC.

The V call is TRBV5-3, the J call TRBJ2-3, with TRBD1 as a possible D gene (6 bases). TRBV5-3 is classed as an ORF, of uncertain function. The CDR3 runs 14 residues. Trimming removed 1 base from V and 11 bases from J, with 17 bases in between. The CDR3 sequence is CARSLRRTALKQYF. The CDR3 region has the DNA TGTGCCAGAAGCTTGAGGCGGACAGCCTTAAAGCAGTATTTT.

This rearrangement joins TRBV5-5 to TRBJ2-6; 13 nucleotides line up with TRBD2. There are 19 residues in the CDR3. After removal of 4 bases from V and 0 bases from J, the junction contained 7 bases not matched to a gene. Germline V gene lookup returns CDR1 SGHKS and CDR2 YYEKEE (reference sequence). CDR3 sequence (DNA): TGTGCCAGCAGCCGCCGGACTAGCGGGGGACTCTCTGGGGCCAACGTCCTGACTTTC. Translating it yields CASSRRTSGGLSGANVLTF.

The chain recombines TRBV9 with TRBJ2-3; D gene unclear. The V and J ends lost 3 bases and 1 base respectively, with 15 bases between them. CDR1 and CDR2 (germline): SGDLS, YYNGEE. This CDR3 has 16 residues. The CDR3: CASSERVGFRTDTQYF. For the CDR3, the DNA is TGTGCCAGCAGCGAAAGGGTGGGTTTCCGCACAGATACGCAGTATTTT.

The V and J genes are TRBV5-4 and TRBJ2-1; maybe TRBD2 (6 bases). The germline gives CDR1 SGHNT, CDR2 YYREEE (reference sequence). V lost 4 bases and J 7 bases, leaving 18 bases between the germline ends. CDR3 length: 15 residues. The CDR3 is CASSPAGRGGNEQFF. The CDR3, as DNA: TGTGCCAGCAGCCCTGCGGGACGCGGAGGGAATGAGCAGTTCTTC.

The V and J genes are TRBV27 and TRBJ2-3; D call uncertain. From germline, CDR1 is MNHEY and CDR2 SMNVEV (reference sequence). This CDR3 has 18 amino acids. Trimming left V 4 bases short and J 6 bases short, with 26 bases between. This chain's CDR3 is CASSSWPGVTPAGDTQYF. The CDR3 DNA reads as TGTGCCAGCAGTTCCTGGCCCGGTGTGACCCCGGCCGGGGATACGCAGTATTTT.

V and J are TRBV28 and TRBJ2-7, with D perhaps given as TRBD1 or TRBD2 (5 bases each). V lost 5 bases to trimming and J lost 0 bases, with 14 bases between them. CDR1 is MDHEN, CDR2 SYDVKM, per germline. CDR3 length equals 15 residues. Here the CDR3 reads CASSPPGPSSYEQYF. CDR3 bases: TGTGCCAGCAGTCCACCGGGGCCAAGCTCCTACGAGCAGTACTTC. Supplemented by reference TRBV28 and TRBJ2-7, the full variable domain reads DVKVTQSSRYLVKRTGEKVFLECVQDMDHENMFWYRQDPGLGLRLIYFSYDVKMKEKGDIPEGYSVSREKKERFSLILESASTNQTSMYLCASSPPGPSSYEQYFGPGTRLTVT.

V usage is TRBV12-3 or TRBV12-4 and J usage is TRBJ1-5; tentative D call: TRBD1 (6 bases). Trimming left V 0 bases short and J 11 bases short, with 11 bases between. CDR3 length: 13 residues. The CDR3 DNA sequence: TGTGCCAGCAGTTTAGCCGGAGAGGGGGCCCAGCATTTT. Amino acid sequence: CASSLAGEGAQHF.

As DNA, the CDR3 is TGTGCCAGCTCTCACTCCGGATCGAACACTGAAGCTTTCTTT. Translation gives CASSHSGSNTEAFF. This chain links TRBV18 with TRBJ1-1; D unclear. CDR1 KGHSH and CDR2 LQKENI come from the germline V gene. The CDR3 totals 14 residues. The germline V and J ends were trimmed by 6 bases and 1 base, with 12 bases remaining between them.

J is TRBJ2-2 and V is TRBV2; 10 nucleotides agree with TRBD2. Germline CDR1 is SNHLY and CDR2 is FYNNEI. The J segment lost 6 bases and the V segment lost 4 bases, leaving 8 bases of the junction unmatched. This CDR3 comprises 16 residues. CDR3 residues: CASSGPSGGLAGELFF. The DNA for the CDR3 is TGTGCCAGCAGTGGGCCTAGCGGGGGTTTGGCCGGGGAGCTGTTTTTT.